Presented here are 11 T cell receptor beta chains from one specimen sequenced in a study of blood T cell repertoires in COVID-19. The method was immunoSEQ multiplex PCR; TCRdb's version includes in-frame clones alone and lacks a portion of them. This table holds 200,000 to 250,000 clones, roughly 84% found once. Sequenced sample: PBMCs or T cells enriched from blood (not recorded which). The source is a woman in her thirties or forties who had recovered from COVID-19.

This clone was found once. In DNA form, the CDR3 reads TGTGCCACCAGCCCCCTCGGGAGCACAGATACGCAGTATTTT. It specifies CATSPLGSTDTQYF. The chain recombines TRBV24-1 with TRBJ2-3, with D unclear. The V and J ends lost 7 bases and 0 bases respectively, with 10 bases between them. The CDR3 covers 14 residues. The germline V gene encodes CDR1 KGHDR and CDR2 SFDVKD.

CDR3 sequence (DNA): TGTGCCAGCAGTTTTAGCCGGGGGACTGAAGCTTTCTTT. Its protein product is CASSFSRGTEAFF. The chain has TRBV27 and TRBJ1-1, with D perhaps TRBD1 (5 bases). The germline V gene encodes CDR1 MNHEY and CDR2 SMNVEV (reference sequence). The CDR3 runs 13 residues. Trimming took off 3 bases at V and 5 bases at J, with 10 bases between the two ends.

The chain has TRBV7-8 and TRBJ1-1; the match to TRBD1 covers 7 bases. V shed 6 bases, J shed 7 bases, and the junction held 14 bases outside the gene matches. The CDR3 sequence is 15 residues long. Germline assignment: CDR1 SGHVS and CDR2 FQNEAQ. The CDR3 sequence: CASSKLAGTANEAFF. Written as DNA, the CDR3 is TGTGCCAGCAGTAAATTAGCAGGGACAGCCAATGAAGCTTTCTTT.

This rearrangement joins TRBV7-2 to TRBJ2-1; 12 bases align to TRBD2. The CDR3 has 17 amino acids. Germline assignment: CDR1 SGHTA and CDR2 FQGNSA. V was clipped by 1 base and J by 4 bases; unmatched bases: 5. CDR3 sequence (DNA): TGTGCCAGCAGCTTAGGGAGGACTAGCGGGGATTACAATGAGCAGTTCTTC. This codes for CASSLGRTSGDYNEQFF.

The chain employs TRBV10-3 and TRBJ2-3, with 7 bases aligning to TRBD2. CDR3 size: 18 residues. Germline V gene sequence: CDR1 ENHRY, CDR2 SYGVKD. V was pared by 3 bases and J by 0 bases, with 12 bases of the junction left unmatched. CDR3 sequence reads: CAISEIGAKAGSTDTQYF. CDR3 in DNA: TGTGCCATCAGTGAAATTGGCGCGAAAGCGGGAAGCACAGATACGCAGTATTTT.

This clone has only a few counts. The chain uses TRBV9 and TRBJ2-4; 7 nucleotides match TRBD2. Unmatched junction bases numbered 7, after V lost 1 base and J lost 6 bases. This CDR3 region has 15 residues. Looked up from germline, CDR1 is SGDLS and CDR2 is YYNGEE. CDR3 DNA: TGTGCCAGCAGCGTACAAGCGGGAACGGGAAACATTCAGTACTTC. Protein sequence: CASSVQAGTGNIQYF.

The chain couples TRBV5-8 to TRBJ2-7; TRBD1 matches 7 bases. The V segment lost 4 bases and the J segment 6 bases; nucleotides outside the gene matches: 7. Germline V gene data show CDR1 as SGHTS and CDR2 as YDEGEE. The CDR3 extends over 13 amino acids. The CDR3 loop is CASSLRQGFEQYV. CDR3 nucleotide sequence: TGTGCCAGCAGCCTCCGACAGGGCTTCGAGCAGTACGTC.

The chain has TRBV18 and TRBJ1-4, with D perhaps matching TRBD1 (6 bases). Germline CDR1 KGHSH, CDR2 LQKENI. The CDR3 sequence is 15 residues long. V lost 4 bases, J lost 0 bases, and 9 bases lay in between. DNA of the CDR3: TGTGCCAGCTCACGTGGACAGCCAACTAATGAAAAACTGTTTTTT. This gives the protein CASSRGQPTNEKLFF.

The V gene is TRBV7-3, the J gene TRBJ2-7, with D possibly TRBD2 on 6 matching bases. Germline V CDR1 and CDR2: SGHTA, FQGTGA. The germline V and J ends were trimmed by 0 bases and 0 bases, with 9 bases remaining between them. The CDR3 is made up of 15 amino acids. The CDR3: CASSLTGGNSYEQYF. The CDR3 nucleotides read TGTGCCAGCAGCTTAACGGGGGGAAACTCCTACGAGCAGTACTTC.

The chain couples TRBV27 to TRBJ2-5; 8 bases are a match to TRBD2. This CDR3 is built from 15 residues. CDR1 MNHEY and CDR2 SMNVEV come from the germline V gene (reference sequence). With 5 bases clipped from V and 5 bases from J, the junction kept 10 bases outside the gene matches. CDR3 coding DNA: TGTGCCAGCAGTCCACGGAGAGCGGGAGTTGAGACCCAGTACTTC. This encodes CASSPRRAGVETQYF.

The CDR3 DNA follows: TGCGCCAGCAGCCAAGGGGGAGGGATGAGCAATCAGCCCCAGCATTTT. Protein sequence: CASSQGGGMSNQPQHF. This chain connects TRBV4-1 to TRBJ1-5; no definite D call. V gave up 1 base and J gave up 1 base, with 11 bases separating them. The CDR3 runs to 16 residues. CDR1 and CDR2 (germline): MGHRA, YSYEKL.